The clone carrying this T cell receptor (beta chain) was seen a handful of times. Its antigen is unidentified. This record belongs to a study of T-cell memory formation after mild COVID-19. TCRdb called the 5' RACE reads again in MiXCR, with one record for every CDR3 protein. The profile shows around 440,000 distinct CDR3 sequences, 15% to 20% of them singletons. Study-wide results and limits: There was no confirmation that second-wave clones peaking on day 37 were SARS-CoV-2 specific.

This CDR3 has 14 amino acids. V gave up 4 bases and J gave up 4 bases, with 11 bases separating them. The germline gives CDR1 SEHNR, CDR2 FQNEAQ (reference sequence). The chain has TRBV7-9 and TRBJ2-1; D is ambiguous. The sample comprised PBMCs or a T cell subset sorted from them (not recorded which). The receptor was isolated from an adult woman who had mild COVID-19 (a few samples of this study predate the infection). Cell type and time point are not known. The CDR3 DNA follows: TGTGCCAGCAGCTCCCGGACGGTATACAATGAGCAGTTCTTC. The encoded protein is CASSSRTVYNEQFF.